This TCR beta chain was recovered during a study of cytomegalovirus exposure and HLA in healthy donors. Trimming removed 6 bases from V and 2 bases from J; junction bases left unmatched: 7. Germline V CDR1 and CDR2: MGHRA, YSYEKL. The CDR3 has 14 residues. Study results and caveats: Researchers counted about 150 TCR beta chains as cytomegalovirus-associated. Excluded: some indistinguishable V segments such as TRBV6-2 and TRBV6-3. Later analysis demonstrated an association between a missense DCLRE1C variant and TCR beta V- and J-gene trimming. Later work associated 17,000 or so TCR beta sequences with HLA alleles at 0.05 false discovery rate.

Use of 60 Vbeta and 13 Jbeta primers characterized the PCR. The data were produced by immunoSEQ multiplex PCR, yet TCRdb's version contains in-frame clones alone and is incomplete. The sample has roughly 110,000 clones, approximately 80% seen once. About this clone: Its antigen is currently unknown.

What was sequenced was PBMCs. V and J are TRBV4-1 and TRBJ2-7; 7 bases agree with TRBD1. The source is a middle-aged man in good health and CMV-seropositive. Here the CDR3 reads CASSPQGTAYEQYF. CDR3 nucleotides: TGCGCCAGCAGTCCACAGGGGACAGCCTACGAGCAGTACTTC.